Each of the 10 T cell receptor beta chains below was sequenced from the same sample in a study of PD-L1 blockade in urothelial cancer. Repertoires were generated with immunoSEQ multiplex PCR, while TCRdb's copy carries only in-frame clones and drops some. Among 44,000 or so clones, roughly 78% were seen once, and the ten largest hold roughly 3.1%. The input for sequencing was PBMCs, taken around atezolizumab (anti-PD-L1) treatment. The receptor set was obtained from a man in his sixties or seventies with urothelial cancer.

J is TRBJ2-7 and V is TRBV7-9; the D gene is possibly TRBD1 (6 bases). The CDR3 covers 13 residues. Deletions cut 2 bases from V and 7 bases from J, with 12 bases between. CDR1 and CDR2 from the germline V gene are SEHNR and FQNEAQ (reference sequence). CDR3 protein: CASSLQGIREQYF. The DNA of the CDR3 is TGTGCCAGCAGCTTACAGGGGATAAGGGAGCAGTACTTC.

The J gene is TRBJ1-1, the V gene TRBV4-1; 8 nucleotides line up with TRBD1. Germline CDR1 and CDR2: MGHRA and YSYEKL. Germline trimming cut 2 bases from V and 8 bases from J; bases unmatched to any gene: 10. CDR3 size: 15 residues. The CDR3 loop is CASSQYRGVGLEAFF. CDR3 bases: TGCGCCAGCAGCCAATACAGGGGGGTCGGGTTAGAAGCTTTCTTT.

This chain links TRBV30 with TRBJ2-6; TRBD1 agrees at 8 bases. Germline CDR1 reads GTSNPN; CDR2 reads SVGIG (reference sequence). CDR3 length: 18 residues. V lost 0 bases to trimming and J lost 1 base; unmatched junction nucleotides: 8. In DNA form, the CDR3 reads TGTGCCTGGAGTGTAATCAGGGGGCTACGGTCTGGGGCCAACGTCCTGACTTTC. This gives the protein CAWSVIRGLRSGANVLTF.

The rearrangement joins TRBV6-5 to TRBJ2-1; TRBD2 aligns across 8 bases. This CDR3 has 16 residues. Germline CDR1 and CDR2: MNHEY and SVGAGI. The junction had 4 bases not matched to a gene; V was cut back by 3 bases and J by 0 bases. In DNA form, the CDR3 reads TGTGCCAGCAGTTATAGCGGGGCAAGCTCCTACAATGAGCAGTTCTTC. It encodes CASSYSGASSYNEQFF.

The genes are TRBV6-5 and TRBJ2-7; TRBD2 might be the D (6 bases). Germline values: CDR1 MNHEY, CDR2 SVGAGI. V was trimmed by 6 bases and J by 0 bases, leaving 12 bases between them. This CDR3 region has 14 residues. The CDR3 region is CASRRGFSSYEQYF. For the CDR3, the DNA is TGTGCCAGCAGGCGGGGCTTTTCCTCCTACGAGCAGTACTTC.

The V call is TRBV7-9, the J call TRBJ1-4; 7 nucleotides align to TRBD1. The CDR3 is 15 amino acids. The junction had 2 bases not matched to a gene; V was cut back by 4 bases and J by 0 bases. CDR1 is SEHNR and CDR2 is FQNEAQ in the germline V gene (reference sequence). CDR3 DNA sequence: TGTGCCAGCAGCTCTGACAGGGCAACTAATGAAAAACTGTTTTTT. Translated: CASSSDRATNEKLFF.

The CDR3 DNA follows: TGTGCCTGTAAACGGACAGCTGGGGCCAACGTCCTGACTTTC. This gives the protein CACKRTAGANVLTF. The genes are TRBV30 and TRBJ2-6; a possible D gene is TRBD1 (6 bases). Germline CDR1 GTSNPN, CDR2 SVGIG (reference sequence). The V gene lost 6 bases and the J gene lost 2 bases, with 11 bases spanning the gap. The CDR3 is 14 amino acids. Supplemented by reference TRBV30 and TRBJ2-6, the full variable domain reads SQTIHQWPATLVQPVGSPLSLECTVEGTSNPNLYWYRQAAGRGLQLLFYSVGIGQISSEVPQNLSASRPQDRQFILSSKKLLLSDSGFYLCACKRTAGANVLTFGAGSRLTVL.

This chain uses TRBV13 with TRBJ2-1, with TRBD1 as a possible D gene (5 bases). This CDR3 has 13 residues. Germline CDR1 is PRHDT and CDR2 is FYEKMQ (reference sequence). V gave up 4 bases and J gave up 15 bases, with 19 bases separating them. CDR3 in amino acids: CASSSGPRGVPFF. The CDR3 DNA reads TGTGCCAGCAGCTCTGGCCCTAGGGGTGTCCCGTTCTTC. The full variable domain, in which reference TRBV13 and TRBJ2-1 provide the parts outside the CDR3, is AAGVIQSPRHLIKEKRETATLKCYPIPRHDTVYWYQQGPGQDPQFLISFYEKMQSDKGSIPDRFSAQQFSDYHSELNMSSLELGDSALYFCASSSGPRGVPFFGPGTRLTVL.

The rearrangement joins TRBV19 to TRBJ1-5; TRBD1 matches 9 bases. The CDR3 extends over 15 amino acids. V shed 8 bases and J 6 bases; nucleotides not matched to a gene: 11. CDR1 and CDR2 (germline): LNHDA, SQIVND (reference sequence). CDR3 coding DNA: TGTGCCAGTGGGTATGGGGACAGGGTAGGTCAGCCCCAGCATTTT. This gives the protein CASGYGDRVGQPQHF.

The chain couples TRBV7-3 to TRBJ1-4; D remains unclear. CDR1 and CDR2 from the germline V gene are SGHTA and FQGTGA. The CDR3 runs 14 residues. The V end lost 2 bases, the J end lost 5 bases, and 9 bases lay between the germline ends. The CDR3 sequence is CASSLSRFNEKLFF. For the CDR3, the DNA is TGTGCCAGCAGCTTATCACGGTTCAATGAAAAACTGTTTTTT.